Each of the 27 T cell receptor beta chains below was sequenced from the same sample in a study of OX40 agonist ivuxolimab in advanced cancers. Assay: immunoSEQ multiplex PCR; the TCRdb copy retains only in-frame clones and omits some. The data show about 80,000 clones, more than 80% seen once. Here the sequenced sample was CD4+ or CD8+ T cells sorted from blood, taken in a trial of the OX40 agonist ivuxolimab. All receptors come from an adult with an advanced solid tumor such as melanoma, head and neck, liver or kidney cancer.

The gene calls are TRBV28 and TRBJ1-2, with D perhaps matching TRBD1 (6 bases). Germline V lookup: CDR1 MDHEN, CDR2 SYDVKM. V lost 4 bases and J lost 6, with 6 bases in between. There are 11 residues in the CDR3. The CDR3 sequence is CASSYRDGYTF. CDR3 DNA sequence: TGTGCCAGCAGTTACAGGGATGGCTACACCTTC.

This chain connects TRBV28 to TRBJ2-5; a weak D match, TRBD2 (5 bases). V was trimmed by 8 bases and J by 7 bases, leaving 20 bases between them. Germline CDR1 is MDHEN and CDR2 is SYDVKM. The CDR3 extends over 14 amino acids. The CDR3 DNA reads TGTGCCAGCCATATGGCGGGCGGGTCGGGGACCCAGTACTTC. Amino acids: CASHMAGGSGTQYF.

The chain recombines TRBV6-5 with TRBJ2-7, with 8 nucleotides matching TRBD2. The CDR3 totals 16 residues. Germline V gives CDR1 MNHEY, CDR2 SVGAGI. The ends lost 0 bases at V and 4 bases at J; junction bases unmatched: 8. The CDR3 region is CASSYSAGGYDYEQYF. The CDR3 nucleotides are TGTGCCAGCAGTTACTCGGCGGGAGGATACGATTACGAGCAGTACTTC.

This sequence joins TRBV7-9 and TRBJ2-1, with D perhaps assigned TRBD1 or TRBD2 (5 bases each). Germline values: CDR1 SEHNR, CDR2 FQNEAQ (reference sequence). The CDR3 extends over 13 amino acids. Trimming took 0 bases from V and 6 from J, leaving 6 bases between them. Here the CDR3 DNA reads TGTGCCAGCAGCTTAGCTGGGGGCAATGAGCAGTTCTTC. As protein: CASSLAGGNEQFF.

This rearrangement joins TRBV29-1 to TRBJ2-5, with 11 nucleotides matching TRBD2. V shed 4 bases, J shed 2 bases, and the junction held 9 bases outside the gene matches. The germline V gene has CDR1 SQVTM and CDR2 ANQGSEA. This CDR3 spans 16 amino acids. CDR3 sequence: CSVVKGTSGGQETQYF. The CDR3 DNA is TGCAGCGTTGTAAAGGGGACTAGCGGAGGACAAGAGACCCAGTACTTC. The full variable domain, in which reference TRBV29-1 and TRBJ2-5 provide the parts outside the CDR3, is SAVISQKPSRDICQRGTSLTIQCQVDSQVTMMFWYRQQPGQSLTLIATANQGSEATYESGFVIDKFPISRPNLTFSTLTVSNMSPEDSSIYLCSVVKGTSGGQETQYFGPGTRLLVL.

CDR3 in DNA: TGTGCCAGCAGTACTACTGGGACAGCACGTGGCTACACCTTC. Translating gives CASSTTGTARGYTF. The rearrangement links TRBV25-1 to TRBJ1-2; 7 positions match TRBD1. CDR3 length equals 14 residues. With 5 bases clipped from V and 7 bases from J, the junction kept 10 bases outside the gene matches. CDR1 MGHDK and CDR2 SYGVNS come from the germline V gene.

The chain carries TRBV18 and TRBJ2-7; weak D call: TRBD2 (6 bases). Germline assignment: CDR1 KGHSH and CDR2 LQKENI. CDR3 length: 13 amino acids. Trimming pared 4 bases from V and 6 bases from J, leaving 13 bases between. The CDR3 DNA follows: TGTGCCAGCTCACTCTTGCGGGAAGTCGAGCAGTACTTC. Encoded protein: CASSLLREVEQYF.

The V gene is TRBV5-1, the J gene TRBJ1-3; tentatively, D is TRBD1 (6 bases). V gave up 3 bases and J gave up 4 bases, with 11 bases separating them. The germline gives CDR1 SGHRS, CDR2 YFSETQ. This CDR3 has 14 residues. The CDR3 nucleotides are TGCGCCAGCAGCTCAACAGGGTTCGGAAACACCATATATTTT. Translation gives CASSSTGFGNTIYF. Variable domain in full (rest from reference TRBV5-1 and TRBJ1-3): KAGVTQTPRYLIKTRGQQVTLSCSPISGHRSVSWYQQTPGQGLQFLFEYFSETQRNKGNFPGRFSGRQFSNSRSEMNVSTLELGDSALYLCASSSTGFGNTIYFGEGSWLTVV.

V and J are TRBV4-1 and TRBJ2-2; possibly TRBD1 for D (6 bases). The ends were cut back, 4 bases at V and 8 bases at J, with 23 bases in the middle. Germline assignment: CDR1 MGHRA and CDR2 YSYEKL. This CDR3 region has 17 residues. CDR3 nucleotides: TGCGCCAGCAGCCTGGAAAGCTTAGCAGGGACAAGAGGGGAGCTGTTTTTT. Amino acids: CASSLESLAGTRGELFF.

The rearrangement links TRBV6-6 to TRBJ1-1; D is possibly TRBD1 (5 bases). CDR3 size: 14 residues. Per the germline V gene, CDR1 is MNHNY and CDR2 is SVGAGI (reference sequence). Deletions cut 6 bases from V and 5 bases from J, with 16 bases between. CDR3 region: CASSRGGVRTEAFF. In DNA, the CDR3 is TGTGCCAGCAGCCGGGGAGGGGTACGGACTGAAGCTTTCTTT.

The CDR3 nucleotides are TGTGCCAGCACGACGGCTTACTCTGGAAACACCATATATTTT. Its translation: CASTTAYSGNTIYF. The rearrangement uses TRBV6-1 and TRBJ1-3; D is unclear. The ends were cut back, 7 bases at V and 0 bases at J, with 10 bases in the middle. This CDR3 comprises 14 residues. The germline V gene has CDR1 MNHNS and CDR2 SASEGT.

The chain combines TRBV19 with TRBJ1-1; possibly TRBD1 for D (5 bases). The CDR3 length is 14 residues. V lost 5 bases and J lost 8, with 18 bases in between. Per the germline V gene, CDR1 is LNHDA and CDR2 is SQIVND (reference sequence). The CDR3 DNA sequence: TGTGCCAGTAGTGCAACCGGGACGGGCAGGGAAGCTTTCTTT. It codes for CASSATGTGREAFF.

V gene TRBV14 combines with J gene TRBJ2-3; 11 bases agree with TRBD2. The V and J ends lost 4 bases and 6 bases, in that order; junction bases with no gene match: 9. CDR1 and CDR2 from the germline V gene are SGHDN and FVKESK. This CDR3 region has 16 residues. CDR3 residues: CASSPLAGVHTDTQYF. The CDR3 nucleotides read TGTGCCAGCAGCCCACTAGCGGGAGTGCATACGGATACGCAGTATTTT.

V gene TRBV28 combines with J gene TRBJ2-1; 11 bases fit TRBD2. J gave up 3 bases and V 3 bases, and 4 bases lay outside the gene matches. CDR3 length equals 16 residues. Germline CDR1 reads MDHEN; CDR2 reads SYDVKM. The CDR3 region is CASSFSLAGGYNEQFF. CDR3 in DNA: TGTGCCAGCAGTTTTTCTCTAGCGGGAGGCTACAATGAGCAGTTCTTC.

The CDR3 spells CASSKRDEAFF. The CDR3 region has the DNA TGTGCCAGTAGTAAGAGGGATGAAGCTTTCTTT. The chain employs TRBV19 and TRBJ1-1; D unclear. CDR3 size: 11 residues. V shed 4 bases and J shed 7 bases, with 7 bases lying between them. Germline V gives CDR1 LNHDA, CDR2 SQIVND (reference sequence).

The chain is built from TRBV19 and TRBJ2-2; 13 positions agree with TRBD2. With 5 bases clipped from V and 6 bases from J, the junction kept 3 bases outside the gene matches. The CDR3 contains 15 residues. Germline V gene sequence: CDR1 LNHDA, CDR2 SQIVND (reference sequence). Here the CDR3 DNA reads TGTGCCAGTAGTGGAGGACTAGCGGGAGCCGGGGAGCTGTTTTTT. Translated: CASSGGLAGAGELFF.

The V and J genes are TRBV4-2 and TRBJ2-2, with 10 nucleotides matching TRBD2. Germline lookup yields CDR1 LGHNA and CDR2 YNFKEQ. The CDR3 sequence is 16 residues long. Trimming cost V 5 bases and J 6 bases; bases outside gene matches: 9. CDR3 nucleotide sequence: TGTGCCAGCAGCAGCCTAGCGGGAGATCGTTCCGGGGAGCTGTTTTTT. Its translation: CASSSLAGDRSGELFF.

This rearrangement joins TRBV15 to TRBJ1-5; TRBD1 aligns across 10 bases. The CDR3 contains 16 residues. Germline values: CDR1 LNHNV, CDR2 YYDKDF (reference sequence). J was trimmed by 6 bases and V by 4 bases; bases with no gene match: 9. The CDR3 sequence: CATSTHPGQGSQPQHF. As DNA, the CDR3 is TGTGCCACCAGCACCCACCCGGGACAGGGGTCTCAGCCCCAGCATTTT.

This clone was detected once. V gene TRBV5-4 combines with J gene TRBJ2-3; 7 nucleotides align to TRBD2. The CDR3 runs 15 residues. V lost 1 base, J lost 5 bases, and 7 bases stayed unmatched. Germline V gene data show CDR1 as SGHNT and CDR2 as YYREEE (reference sequence). The CDR3 coding sequence is TGTGCCAGCAGCTTGATCGGCGGGAGAGTAGATACGCAGTATTTT. Its protein product is CASSLIGGRVDTQYF.

The chain joins TRBV7-6 to TRBJ2-7; D remains unclear. Germline V gene lookup returns CDR1 SGHVS and CDR2 FNYEAQ. The CDR3 loop spans 11 amino acids. V dropped 5 bases and J dropped 5 bases, with 7 bases sitting between them. CDR3 DNA sequence: TGTGCCAGCAGCATACGGGACGAGCAGTACTTC. This translates into CASSIRDEQYF.

The chain couples TRBV5-1 to TRBJ2-7; D is ambiguous. The V end lost 0 bases, the J end lost 3 bases, and 7 bases lay between the germline ends. This CDR3 has 13 residues. From germline, CDR1 is SGHRS and CDR2 YFSETQ. The chain's CDR3 is CASSLGDDYEQYF. The CDR3 nucleotides are TGCGCCAGCAGCTTGGGTGACGACTACGAGCAGTACTTC. Variable domain in full (rest from reference TRBV5-1 and TRBJ2-7): KAGVTQTPRYLIKTRGQQVTLSCSPISGHRSVSWYQQTPGQGLQFLFEYFSETQRNKGNFPGRFSGRQFSNSRSEMNVSTLELGDSALYLCASSLGDDYEQYFGPGTRLTVT.

The chain uses TRBV4-2 and TRBJ2-3, with no clear D. The germline V gene has CDR1 LGHNA and CDR2 YNFKEQ. The CDR3 totals 14 residues. The germline V and J ends were trimmed by 3 bases and 0 bases, with 7 bases remaining between them. CDR3 sequence: CASSQESSTDTQYF. CDR3 DNA sequence: TGTGCCAGCAGCCAGGAGAGTAGCACAGATACGCAGTATTTT.

This clone has only a few counts. This sequence joins TRBV19 and TRBJ1-2, with unresolved D. V was pared by 6 bases and J by 2 bases, with 19 bases between. Per germline, CDR1 LNHDA and CDR2 SQIVND (reference sequence). There are 16 residues in the CDR3. CDR3 sequence: CASSMRGPGENYGYTF. CDR3 nucleotide sequence: TGTGCCAGTAGCATGAGAGGCCCCGGGGAGAACTATGGCTACACCTTC.

V usage is TRBV5-4 and J usage is TRBJ1-2; no clear D. V lost 3 bases and J 8 bases, leaving 11 bases between the germline ends. Germline CDR1 and CDR2: SGHNT and YYREEE (reference sequence). The CDR3 has 12 residues. The CDR3 nucleotides are TGTGCCAGCAGCTCGGCTCAGTGGGGCTACACCTTC. It is translated as CASSSAQWGYTF.

The V call is TRBV19, the J call TRBJ2-5; 9 nucleotides align to TRBD2. The CDR3 consists of 14 residues. Trimming took 5 bases from V and 4 from J; bases not matched to a gene: 5. Germline loops: CDR1 LNHDA, CDR2 SQIVND (reference sequence). The CDR3 is CASSFSGRGETQYF. CDR3 sequence (DNA): TGTGCCAGTAGTTTTAGCGGGAGAGGAGAGACCCAGTACTTC. Using reference TRBV19 and TRBJ2-5 for the parts outside the CDR3, the full variable domain is DGGITQSPKYLFRKEGQNVTLSCEQNLNHDAMYWYRQDPGQGLRLIYYSQIVNDFQKGDIAEGYSVSREKKESFPLTVTSAQKNPTAFYLCASSFSGRGETQYFGPGTRLLVL.

This clone was observed once. In nucleotides, the CDR3 is TGCAGCGCCTCGGGACAGGGAACCCTCAATGAGCAGTTCTTC. Protein: CSASGQGTLNEQFF. V is TRBV29-1 and J is TRBJ2-1, with 9 positions matching TRBD1. CDR3 size: 14 residues. The junction had 10 bases not matched to a gene; V was cut back by 7 bases and J by 6 bases. Germline V gene sequence: CDR1 SQVTM, CDR2 ANQGSEA.

The rearrangement links TRBV28 to TRBJ2-4; no clear D. Trimming shortened V by 6 bases and J by 16 bases, and 16 bases separated the two germline ends. CDR3 length: 11 amino acids. CDR1 MDHEN and CDR2 SYDVKM come from the germline V gene. CDR3: CASSNRVYAYF. CDR3 nucleotide sequence: TGTGCCAGCAGCAACCGGGTCTACGCATACTTC.